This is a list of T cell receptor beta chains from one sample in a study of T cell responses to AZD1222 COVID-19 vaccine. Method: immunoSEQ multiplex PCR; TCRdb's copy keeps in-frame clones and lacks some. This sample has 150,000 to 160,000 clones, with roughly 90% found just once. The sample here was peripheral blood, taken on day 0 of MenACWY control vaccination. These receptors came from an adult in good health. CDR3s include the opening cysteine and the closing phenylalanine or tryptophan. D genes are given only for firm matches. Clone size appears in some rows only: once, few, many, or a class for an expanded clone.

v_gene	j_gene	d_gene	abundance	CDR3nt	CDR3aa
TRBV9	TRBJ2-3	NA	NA	TGTGCCAGCAGCGTAGCCCCCTCAGATACGCAGTATTTT	CASSVAPSDTQYF
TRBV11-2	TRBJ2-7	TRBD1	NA	TGTGCCAGCAGCCAGACAGGGGTCAACGAGCAGTACTTC	CASSQTGVNEQYF
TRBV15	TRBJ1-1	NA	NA	TGTGCCACCAGCAGAATACAGGGTTTTGCTTTCTTT	CATSRIQGFAFF
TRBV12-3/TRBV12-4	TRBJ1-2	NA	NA	TGTGCCAGCAGCCTCAGAAATGCTAGAGGCTACACCTTC	CASSLRNARGYTF
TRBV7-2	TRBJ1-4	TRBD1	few	TGTGCCAGCCAAGGCGGGGACAGGCGTGGAAAACTGTTTTTT	CASQGGDRRGKLFF
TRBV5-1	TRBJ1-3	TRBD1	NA	TGCGCCAGCGCCACAGGGGCTCAGGGAGACACCATATATTTT	CASATGAQGDTIYF
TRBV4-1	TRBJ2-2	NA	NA	TGCGCCAGCCGATCCGGGGGAGCCGGGGAGCTGTTTTTT	CASRSGGAGELFF
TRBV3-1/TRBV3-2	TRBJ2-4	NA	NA	TGTGCCAGCAGCCCCCCCCGGGGGGCCGCCCTAAACATTCAGTACTTC	CASSPPRGAALNIQYF
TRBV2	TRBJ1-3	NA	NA	TGTGCCAGCAGTGAACAAGGGCCCGGAAACACCATATATTTT	CASSEQGPGNTIYF
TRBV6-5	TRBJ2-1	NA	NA	TGTGCCAGCTCTTCACAGGGCTATGAGCAGTTCTTC	CASSSQGYEQFF
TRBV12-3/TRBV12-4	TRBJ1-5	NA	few	TGTGCCAGCAGTACGGGGGCCGGGACGCCCCAGCATTTT	CASSTGAGTPQHF
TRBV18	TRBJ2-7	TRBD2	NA	TGTGCCAGCTCACCAGGGACTAGCGAGTACGAGCAGTACTTC	CASSPGTSEYEQYF
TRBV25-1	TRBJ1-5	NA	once	TGTGCCAGCAGCGGACTTTTGTACAATCAGCCCCAGCATTTT	CASSGLLYNQPQHF
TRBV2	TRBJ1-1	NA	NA	TGTGCCAGCAGTGTCTATCGCAAAGGGGGAGTGAACACTGAAGCTTTCTTT	CASSVYRKGGVNTEAFF
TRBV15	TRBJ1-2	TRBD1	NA	TGTGCCACCAGCACCCGAAGGACAGGGGAAGGCTACACCTTC	CATSTRRTGEGYTF
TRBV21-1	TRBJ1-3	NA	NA	TGTGCCAGCAGTACCCCCAGGGGATGGTTAAGGGGAAACACCATATATTTT	CASSTPRGWLRGNTIYF
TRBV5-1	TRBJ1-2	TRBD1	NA	TGCGCCAGCAGAGCCGGGACAGGGGGCCGAGGCTACACCTTC	CASRAGTGGRGYTF
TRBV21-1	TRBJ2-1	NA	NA	TGTGCCAGCAGCCCCTGGCGGGAGTTCAACAATGAGCAGTTCTTC	CASSPWREFNNEQFF
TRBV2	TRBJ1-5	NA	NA	TGTGCCACCCAGACGGAGAACAATCAGCCCCAGCATTTT	CATQTENNQPQHF
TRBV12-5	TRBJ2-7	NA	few	TGTGCTAGTACCCCCCCCAGGGGAAGCTTCCACGAGCAGTACTTC	CASTPPRGSFHEQYF
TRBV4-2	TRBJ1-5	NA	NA	TGTGCCAGCAGCCTCGGACAGATCAATCAGCCCCAGCATTTT	CASSLGQINQPQHF
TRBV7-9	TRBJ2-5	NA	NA	TGTGCCAGCAGCTTAGTCGAACGGGGGACCCAGTACTTC	CASSLVERGTQYF
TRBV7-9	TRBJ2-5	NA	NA	TGTGCCAGCAGCTTAAGTCGACAGGCGTCAAGAGAGACCCAGTACTTC	CASSLSRQASRETQYF
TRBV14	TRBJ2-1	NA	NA	TGTGCCAGCAGCCAAGGTCCCCTTTCCTACAATGAGCAGTTCTTC	CASSQGPLSYNEQFF
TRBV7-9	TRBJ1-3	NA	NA	TGTGCCAGCAGCTTATCGTCGGTTCTTCGCTCTGGAAACACCATATATTTT	CASSLSSVLRSGNTIYF
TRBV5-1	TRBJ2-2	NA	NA	TGCGCCAGCACCGCTGCAGGGATAATCGGGGAGCTGTTTTTT	CASTAAGIIGELFF
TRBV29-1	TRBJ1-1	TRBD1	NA	TGCAGCGTTGAGAGTGACAGGGAGACTGAAGCTTTCTTT	CSVESDRETEAFF
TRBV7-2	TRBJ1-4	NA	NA	TGTGCCAGCAGCTGGGGGCCCGGCAATGGTGAAAAACTGTTTTTT	CASSWGPGNGEKLFF
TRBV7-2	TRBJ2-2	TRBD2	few	TGTGCCAGCAGCCTTACTAGCGGGGGGGCCTCCGGGGAGCTGTTTTTT	CASSLTSGGASGELFF